Presented here are 7 T cell receptor beta chains from one specimen sequenced in a study of vaccination and CD4 T cells after COVID-19. The treatment was: approximately nine-day PBMC culture with coronavirus spike peptide pools or control peptides (ViraFEST assay). The antigens these receptors bind are not known. The Oncomine TCR Beta short-read assay sequenced DNA from cultured CD4+ T cells. TCRdb recomputed calls from the PCR reads with MiXCR, one row per CDR3 protein. The data contain approximately 3,100 distinct CDR3 sequences, under 55% of them singletons. Sequenced material: CD4+ T cells from blood, cultured in vitro. Receptors were obtained from a human donor who had recovered from COVID-19.

The J gene is TRBJ2-2, the V gene TRBV20-1; 8 bases match TRBD2. This CDR3 comprises 13 residues. Germline V gives CDR1 DFQATT, CDR2 SNEGSKA (reference sequence). V lost 6 bases and J lost 7; bases outside the gene matches: 7. The DNA for the CDR3 is TGCAGTGCCACTACAGCGGGAGTCGGGGAGCTGTTTTTT. Translation gives CSATTAGVGELFF.

This clonotype was counted between two and nine times. The chain combines TRBV10-3 with TRBJ2-6; possible D gene TRBD1, 5 bases. Trimming removed 2 bases at V and 4 bases at J, with 9 bases between. This CDR3 is 15 amino acids long. The V gene's germline CDR1 is ENHRY and CDR2 SYGVKD. The CDR3 region is CAISEQGSGANVLTF. The CDR3 bases are TGTGCCATCAGTGAGCAGGGATCAGGGGCCAACGTCCTGACTTTC.

This clonotype was seen a handful of times. The genes are TRBV20-1 and TRBJ2-7; 13 nucleotides agree with TRBD2. The ends lost 1 base at V and 0 bases at J; junction bases unmatched: 6. Germline values: CDR1 DFQATT, CDR2 SNEGSKA (reference sequence). The CDR3 totals 17 residues. CDR3 DNA sequence: TGCAGTGCTAGAGTTATAACTAGCGGGAGGGCCTCCTACGAGCAGTACTTC. This sequence encodes CSARVITSGRASYEQYF.

The chain uses TRBV19 and TRBJ2-5; D gene unclear. V was pared by 5 bases and J by 4 bases, with 11 bases between. Germline assignment: CDR1 LNHDA and CDR2 SQIVND (reference sequence). The CDR3 loop spans 13 amino acids. The CDR3 DNA follows: TGTGCCAGTAGTTCGACCGGTTCAGAGACCCAGTACTTC. Translated: CASSSTGSETQYF.

This chain joins TRBV21-1 and TRBJ2-5; TRBD2, the table's D call, lacks a check against the DNA. TRBV21-1 is a pseudogene. The CDR3 has 15 amino acids. The CDR3 bases are TGTGCCAGCAGCAAATGTTTGGCTAGCGAAGAGACCCAGTACTTC. It is translated as CASSKCLASEETQYF.

A single count supports this clonotype. This chain connects TRBV4-1 to TRBJ1-1; perhaps TRBD1 as D (5 bases). CDR1 is MGHRA, CDR2 YSYEKL, per germline. Trimming stripped 4 bases from V and 3 bases from J, with 9 bases between. This CDR3 comprises 13 residues. The CDR3 protein is CASSRRGDTEAFF. The CDR3 nucleotides read TGCGCCAGCAGCCGGAGGGGAGACACTGAAGCTTTCTTT.

This clonotype came up once. J is TRBJ1-5 and V is TRBV5-5; D is ambiguous. This CDR3 region has 16 residues. Germline V gene data show CDR1 as SGHKS and CDR2 as YYEKEE (reference sequence). Trimming pared 2 bases from V and 3 bases from J, leaving 15 bases between. As DNA, the CDR3 is TGTGCCAGCAGCTTCAGGTTTGCCGGACCCAATCAGCCCCAGCATTTT. Translation gives CASSFRFAGPNQPQHF.